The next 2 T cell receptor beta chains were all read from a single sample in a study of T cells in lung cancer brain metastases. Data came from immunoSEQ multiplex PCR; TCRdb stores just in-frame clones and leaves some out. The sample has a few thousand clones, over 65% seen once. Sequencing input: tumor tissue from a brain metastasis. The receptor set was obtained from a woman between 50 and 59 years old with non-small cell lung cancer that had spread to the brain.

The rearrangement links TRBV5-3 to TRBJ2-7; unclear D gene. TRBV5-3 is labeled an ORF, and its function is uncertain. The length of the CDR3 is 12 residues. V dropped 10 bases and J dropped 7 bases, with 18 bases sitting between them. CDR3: CASHPLIHEQYF. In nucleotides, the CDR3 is TGTGCCTCTCACCCCCTGATACATGAGCAGTACTTC.

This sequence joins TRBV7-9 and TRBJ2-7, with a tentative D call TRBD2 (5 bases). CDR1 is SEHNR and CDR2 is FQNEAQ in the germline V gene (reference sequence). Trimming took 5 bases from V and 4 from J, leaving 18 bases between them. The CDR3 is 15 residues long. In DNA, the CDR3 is TGTGCCAGCAGCCCCGGTTGGGGAGCGCAATACGAGCAGTACTTC. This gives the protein CASSPGWGAQYEQYF.